This T cell receptor (beta chain) came from a study of blood T cell repertoires in COVID-19. Background on the study: Acute and convalescent COVID-19 samples came from the United States, Italy and Spain. T cells, B-cell-depleted T cells, or PBMCs supplied cDNA or gDNA.

Per the original methods: Researchers report that nucleated cell counts were estimated from reference gene primer amplification. Measured with immunoSEQ multiplex PCR; TCRdb has only the in-frame clones, and not every one. That table is the source of V, J and clone size, and D and trimming were worked out from the DNA. The sample lists roughly 160,000 clones; approximately 79% were seen once. The CDR3 is 14 amino acids. V lost 8 bases and J lost 2; bases outside the gene matches: 1. Germline values: CDR1 MGHDK, CDR2 SYGVNS. The sequence came from a woman of 80 years or more with acute or convalescent COVID-19. The source material was peripheral blood. The chain links TRBV25-1 to TRBJ2-5, with 14 bases aligning to TRBD2. In DNA, the CDR3 is TGTGCCAGCGGGACTAGCGGGAGTCAAGAGACCCAGTACTTC. Protein product: CASGTSGSQETQYF. The full variable domain, with the rest looked up from reference TRBV25-1 and TRBJ2-5, is EADIYQTPRYLVIGTGKKITLECSQTMGHDKMYWYQQDPGMELHLIHYSYGVNSTEKGDLSSESTVSRIRTEHFPLTLESARPSHTSQYLCASGTSGSQETQYFGPGTRLLVL.